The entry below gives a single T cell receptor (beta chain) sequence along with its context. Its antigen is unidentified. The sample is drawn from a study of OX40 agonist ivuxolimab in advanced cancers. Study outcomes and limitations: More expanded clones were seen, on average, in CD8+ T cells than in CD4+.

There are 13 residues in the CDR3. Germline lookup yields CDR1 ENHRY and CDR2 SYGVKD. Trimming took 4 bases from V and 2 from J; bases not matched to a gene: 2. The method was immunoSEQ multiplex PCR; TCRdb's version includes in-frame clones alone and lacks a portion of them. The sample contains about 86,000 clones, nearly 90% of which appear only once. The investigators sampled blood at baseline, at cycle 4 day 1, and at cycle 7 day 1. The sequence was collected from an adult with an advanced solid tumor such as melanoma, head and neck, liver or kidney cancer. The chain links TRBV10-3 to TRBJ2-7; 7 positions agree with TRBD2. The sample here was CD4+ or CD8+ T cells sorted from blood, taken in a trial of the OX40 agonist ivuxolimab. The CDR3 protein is CAISAGGTYEQYV. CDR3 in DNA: TGTGCCATCAGTGCGGGAGGAACCTACGAGCAGTACGTC.